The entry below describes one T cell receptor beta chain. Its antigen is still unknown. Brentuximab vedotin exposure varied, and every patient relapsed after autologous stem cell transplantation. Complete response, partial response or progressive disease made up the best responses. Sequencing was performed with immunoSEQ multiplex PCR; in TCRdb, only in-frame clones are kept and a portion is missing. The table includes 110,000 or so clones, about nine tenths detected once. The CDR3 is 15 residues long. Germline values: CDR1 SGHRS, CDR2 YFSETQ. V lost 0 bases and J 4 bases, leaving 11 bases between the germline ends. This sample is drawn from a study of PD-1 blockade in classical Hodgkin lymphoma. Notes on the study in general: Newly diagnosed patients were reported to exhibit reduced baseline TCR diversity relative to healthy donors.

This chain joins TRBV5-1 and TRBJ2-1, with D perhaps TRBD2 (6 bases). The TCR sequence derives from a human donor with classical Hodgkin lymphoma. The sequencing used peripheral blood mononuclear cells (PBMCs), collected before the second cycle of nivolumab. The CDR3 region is CASSLVPSEYNEQFF. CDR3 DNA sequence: TGCGCCAGCAGCTTGGTTCCTAGCGAGTACAATGAGCAGTTCTTC.